The text below deals with one TCR beta chain. The data derive from a study of blood T cell repertoires in COVID-19. Background on the study: T cells, B-cell-depleted T cells, or PBMCs supplied cDNA or gDNA.

Followed longitudinally, the Seattle patients had been enrolled during active infection. The V gene lost 11 bases and the J gene lost 8 bases, with 12 bases spanning the gap. This CDR3 is built from 10 residues. Germline V gene data show CDR1 as MDHEN and CDR2 as SYDVKM. Original handling: Scientists estimated how many nucleated cells there were by amplifying reference gene primers. Assay: immunoSEQ multiplex PCR; the TCRdb copy retains only in-frame clones and omits some. V and J calls plus clone size are reproduced from that table; the DNA served to infer D and trimming. This table holds under 200,000 clones, around 79% found once.

The sequenced material came from peripheral blood. This TCR was recovered from an older woman with COVID-19, enrolled during active disease. The V and J genes are TRBV28 and TRBJ1-2; D gene uncertain. CDR3 sequence (DNA): TGTGCCCGCGGGGTGGGGGGCTACACCTTC. Amino acid sequence: CARGVGGYTF.